One TCR beta chain is described in this entry. The entry originates in a study of blood T cell repertoires in COVID-19. About the research overall: Acute-phase and convalescent COVID-19 samples originated in the United States, Italy and Spain. In each case, the material was cDNA or gDNA derived from T cells, B-cell-depleted T cells, or PBMCs.

Authors' analysis steps: Estimation of nucleated cell counts was performed using reference gene primer amplification. Profiled with immunoSEQ multiplex PCR; TCRdb holds only in-frame clones, not every one. Clone size and V and J calls were adopted from that table, with D and trimming inferred from the DNA. The table lists roughly 110,000 clones, approximately 88% of them singletons. Sequencing was done on a sample of peripheral blood. This clonotype was obtained from a woman aged 40 to 50 with acute or convalescent COVID-19.

For the CDR3, the DNA is TGTGCCAGCAGCTTAGGGGGGGGAAACACTGAAGCTTTCTTT. Its protein product is CASSLGGGNTEAFF. The chain recombines TRBV7-2 with TRBJ1-1, with a possible D match to TRBD1 (5 bases). The CDR3 loop spans 14 amino acids. The germline gives CDR1 SGHTA, CDR2 FQGNSA. V lost 1 base and J 2 bases, leaving 8 bases between the germline ends. The whole variable domain, filled in from reference TRBV7-2 and TRBJ1-1, reads GAGVSQSPSNKVTEKGKDVELRCDPISGHTALYWYRQSLGQGLEFLIYFQGNSAPDKSGLPSDRFSAERTGGSVSTLTIQRTQQEDSAVYLCASSLGGGNTEAFFGQGTRLTVV.